Listed below are T cell receptor beta chains from one sample, sequenced in a study of blood T cell repertoires in COVID-19. Generated by immunoSEQ multiplex PCR, the TCRdb table keeps only in-frame clones and is missing some. The sample includes 45,000 to 65,000 clones, 90% to 95% seen only once; the top ten take roughly 8.1%. Material for sequencing was peripheral blood. The receptors shown here come from a human donor in a cohort sampled during active COVID-19. The CDR3 runs from the conserved cysteine through the conserved F or W. The order of the fields is D gene, J gene, V gene, clone size, CDR3 protein, CDR3 DNA. A D gene is named only where the DNA matches it firmly. Size tells how often a clone was seen (once, few, many) or the class of an expanded clone, and some rows leave it out.

D gene: NA; J gene: TRBJ2-2; V gene: TRBV11-3; clone size: NA; CDR3 protein: CASSSVNGGTGELFF; CDR3 DNA: TGTGCCAGCAGCTCCGTGAACGGGGGAACCGGGGAGCTGTTTTTT
D gene: TRBD2; J gene: TRBJ2-5; V gene: TRBV13; clone size: NA; CDR3 protein: CASSLFGRGVEETQYF; CDR3 DNA: TGTGCCAGCAGCTTATTCGGCCGGGGGGTGGAGGAGACCCAGTACTTC
D gene: TRBD1; J gene: TRBJ2-1; V gene: TRBV5-1; clone size: NA; CDR3 protein: CASSQRQGSNYEQFF; CDR3 DNA: TGCGCCAGCAGCCAGCGACAGGGCTCTAACTATGAGCAGTTCTTC
D gene: NA; J gene: TRBJ1-1; V gene: TRBV30; clone size: NA; CDR3 protein: CAWSPGTEAFF; CDR3 DNA: TGTGCCTGGAGCCCCGGCACTGAAGCTTTCTTT
D gene: NA; J gene: TRBJ2-7; V gene: TRBV5-1; clone size: NA; CDR3 protein: CASRYGGGGSTSYEQYF; CDR3 DNA: TGCGCCAGCAGATACGGGGGCGGGGGTAGTACGTCCTACGAGCAGTACTTC
D gene: NA; J gene: TRBJ1-1; V gene: TRBV2; clone size: once; CDR3 protein: CASSEHMNTEAFF; CDR3 DNA: TGTGCCAGCAGTGAACACATGAACACTGAAGCTTTCTTT
D gene: NA; J gene: TRBJ1-5; V gene: TRBV19; clone size: NA; CDR3 protein: CASSWEGNQPQHF; CDR3 DNA: TGTGCCAGTAGCTGGGAGGGCAATCAGCCCCAGCATTTT
D gene: NA; J gene: TRBJ2-1; V gene: TRBV12-5; clone size: NA; CDR3 protein: CASGLSQLADEQFF; CDR3 DNA: TGTGCTAGTGGACTCTCACAACTAGCAGATGAGCAGTTCTTC
D gene: NA; J gene: TRBJ2-7; V gene: TRBV6-5; clone size: once; CDR3 protein: CASSYSTASSYEQYF; CDR3 DNA: TGTGCCAGCAGTTACTCGACAGCGTCCTCCTACGAGCAGTACTTC
D gene: TRBD2; J gene: TRBJ2-1; V gene: TRBV27; clone size: NA; CDR3 protein: CASSLASGGSYNEQFF; CDR3 DNA: TGTGCCAGCAGTTTAGCTAGCGGGGGATCCTACAATGAGCAGTTCTTC
D gene: NA; J gene: TRBJ1-1; V gene: TRBV12-3/TRBV12-4; clone size: NA; CDR3 protein: CASSFFPSEAFF; CDR3 DNA: TGTGCCAGCAGTTTTTTTCCGAGTGAAGCTTTCTTT
D gene: TRBD1; J gene: TRBJ1-1; V gene: TRBV7-3; clone size: NA; CDR3 protein: CASSSSTGRYTEAFF; CDR3 DNA: TGTGCCAGCAGCTCCTCGACAGGGAGGTACACTGAAGCTTTCTTT
D gene: TRBD2; J gene: TRBJ2-3; V gene: TRBV6-9; clone size: NA; CDR3 protein: CASSSSHLAGGTDTQYF; CDR3 DNA: TGTGCCAGCAGCTCTAGCCACCTAGCGGGGGGCACAGATACGCAGTATTTT
D gene: TRBD1; J gene: TRBJ2-3; V gene: TRBV25-1; clone size: NA; CDR3 protein: CASSLNTGAFTDTQYF; CDR3 DNA: TGTGCCAGCAGTCTTAATACAGGGGCCTTCACAGATACGCAGTATTTT
D gene: TRBD2; J gene: TRBJ2-1; V gene: TRBV6-6; clone size: NA; CDR3 protein: CASRNSGSPSYNEQFF; CDR3 DNA: TGTGCCAGCAGAAATAGCGGGAGCCCCTCCTACAATGAGCAGTTCTTC
D gene: TRBD1; J gene: TRBJ1-4; V gene: TRBV18; clone size: NA; CDR3 protein: CASSPQGASTNEKLFF; CDR3 DNA: TGTGCCAGCTCCCCCCAGGGGGCTTCAACTAATGAAAAACTGTTTTTT
D gene: NA; J gene: TRBJ1-2; V gene: TRBV4-2; clone size: NA; CDR3 protein: CASSQDAERGVGGYTF; CDR3 DNA: TGTGCCAGCAGCCAAGATGCCGAAAGGGGCGTGGGTGGCTACACCTTC
D gene: NA; J gene: TRBJ2-1; V gene: TRBV12-3/TRBV12-4; clone size: NA; CDR3 protein: CASAFGRGEQFF; CDR3 DNA: TGTGCCAGCGCCTTTGGGCGGGGCGAGCAGTTCTTC
D gene: TRBD2; J gene: TRBJ2-1; V gene: TRBV19; clone size: NA; CDR3 protein: CASTLAGASYNEQFF; CDR3 DNA: TGTGCCAGTACGCTAGCGGGAGCCTCCTACAATGAGCAGTTCTTC
D gene: TRBD1; J gene: TRBJ1-4; V gene: TRBV12-3/TRBV12-4; clone size: NA; CDR3 protein: CASSFGTGGLFF; CDR3 DNA: TGTGCCAGCAGTTTCGGGACAGGGGGCTTGTTTTTT
D gene: TRBD1; J gene: TRBJ2-7; V gene: TRBV29-1; clone size: NA; CDR3 protein: CSVNLLLTGGQYF; CDR3 DNA: TGCAGCGTCAATCTTCTTCTTACAGGGGGGCAGTACTTC
D gene: NA; J gene: TRBJ1-4; V gene: TRBV5-8; clone size: once; CDR3 protein: CASSVDRGATNEKLFF; CDR3 DNA: TGTGCCAGCAGCGTCGACAGAGGAGCAACTAATGAAAAACTGTTTTTT
D gene: TRBD1; J gene: TRBJ2-7; V gene: TRBV20-1; clone size: NA; CDR3 protein: CSASHLGQGAYEQYF; CDR3 DNA: TGCAGTGCTAGTCACCTGGGGCAGGGGGCCTACGAGCAGTACTTC
D gene: NA; J gene: TRBJ2-3; V gene: TRBV6-2/TRBV6-3; clone size: NA; CDR3 protein: CASSYRDTQYF; CDR3 DNA: TGTGCCAGCAGTTACCGGGATACGCAGTATTTT
D gene: TRBD2; J gene: TRBJ2-2; V gene: TRBV19; clone size: NA; CDR3 protein: CATLAGANTGELFF; CDR3 DNA: TGTGCCACCTTAGCGGGGGCTAACACCGGGGAGCTGTTTTTT
D gene: TRBD2; J gene: TRBJ2-2; V gene: TRBV5-4; clone size: NA; CDR3 protein: CATGTRVFGSPGELFF; CDR3 DNA: TGTGCCACCGGGACTAGGGTTTTCGGCAGCCCCGGGGAGCTGTTTTTT
D gene: NA; J gene: TRBJ1-1; V gene: TRBV7-9; clone size: NA; CDR3 protein: CASSLGGSQEAFF; CDR3 DNA: TGTGCCAGCAGCTTAGGCGGGTCCCAGGAGGCTTTCTTT
D gene: NA; J gene: TRBJ1-4; V gene: TRBV6-2/TRBV6-3; clone size: NA; CDR3 protein: CASTPADRFNEKLFF; CDR3 DNA: TGTGCCAGCACCCCGGCCGACAGATTTAATGAAAAACTGTTTTTT
D gene: TRBD2; J gene: TRBJ2-3; V gene: TRBV5-1; clone size: NA; CDR3 protein: CASSLPLAGGGDTQYF; CDR3 DNA: TGCGCCAGCAGCTTGCCCCTAGCGGGGGGTGGAGATACGCAGTATTTT
D gene: NA; J gene: TRBJ2-3; V gene: TRBV29-1; clone size: NA; CDR3 protein: CSVVVQNTDTQYF; CDR3 DNA: TGCAGCGTTGTTGTACAGAACACAGATACGCAGTATTTT
D gene: TRBD1; J gene: TRBJ1-2; V gene: TRBV5-1; clone size: few; CDR3 protein: CASKGALNYGYTF; CDR3 DNA: TGCGCCAGCAAGGGGGCTCTTAACTATGGCTACACCTTC
D gene: TRBD2; J gene: TRBJ2-1; V gene: TRBV7-2; clone size: NA; CDR3 protein: CASSLSSGGYNEQFF; CDR3 DNA: TGTGCCAGCAGCTTAAGTAGCGGGGGGTACAATGAGCAGTTCTTC
D gene: TRBD2; J gene: TRBJ2-2; V gene: TRBV19; clone size: NA; CDR3 protein: CARSTSGRPGDTGELFF; CDR3 DNA: TGTGCCAGATCGACTAGCGGGAGGCCTGGGGACACCGGGGAGCTGTTTTTT
D gene: NA; J gene: TRBJ1-2; V gene: TRBV2; clone size: NA; CDR3 protein: CASSFGGGYGYTF; CDR3 DNA: TGTGCCAGCAGTTTCGGGGGAGGCTATGGCTACACCTTC
D gene: TRBD2; J gene: TRBJ2-2; V gene: TRBV4-3; clone size: NA; CDR3 protein: CASSQEGRANTGELFF; CDR3 DNA: TGCGCCAGCAGCCAAGAGGGGAGGGCGAACACCGGGGAGCTGTTTTTT
D gene: TRBD2; J gene: TRBJ2-3; V gene: TRBV5-1; clone size: NA; CDR3 protein: CASSSGLAGDTQYF; CDR3 DNA: TGCGCCAGCAGCTCCGGACTAGCAGGAGATACGCAGTATTTT
D gene: TRBD2; J gene: TRBJ2-1; V gene: TRBV29-1; clone size: NA; CDR3 protein: CSGGTSPDNEQFF; CDR3 DNA: TGCAGCGGGGGGACTAGCCCCGACAATGAGCAGTTCTTC
D gene: NA; J gene: TRBJ2-7; V gene: TRBV5-1; clone size: NA; CDR3 protein: CASSLAYRESYEQYF; CDR3 DNA: TGCGCCAGCAGCTTGGCCTACAGGGAGTCCTACGAGCAGTACTTC
D gene: NA; J gene: TRBJ1-6; V gene: TRBV7-6; clone size: NA; CDR3 protein: CASSSTDSFNSPLHF; CDR3 DNA: TGTGCCAGCAGCTCAACGGACAGTTTCAATTCACCCCTCCACTTT
D gene: TRBD2; J gene: TRBJ2-1; V gene: TRBV15; clone size: NA; CDR3 protein: CATSRGGAGVRNEQFF; CDR3 DNA: TGTGCCACCAGCAGAGGCGGCGCGGGAGTCCGCAATGAGCAGTTCTTC
D gene: TRBD1; J gene: TRBJ2-5; V gene: TRBV3-1/TRBV3-2; clone size: NA; CDR3 protein: CASGQGAGETQYF; CDR3 DNA: TGTGCCAGCGGTCAGGGGGCGGGGGAGACCCAGTACTTC
D gene: NA; J gene: TRBJ1-1; V gene: TRBV6-5; clone size: NA; CDR3 protein: CASSTTETEAFF; CDR3 DNA: TGTGCCAGCAGTACCACAGAGACTGAAGCTTTCTTT
D gene: NA; J gene: TRBJ1-6; V gene: TRBV18; clone size: once; CDR3 protein: CASSPRIGEDSPLHF; CDR3 DNA: TGTGCCAGCTCACCACGGATAGGGGAAGATTCACCCCTCCACTTT
D gene: NA; J gene: TRBJ2-5; V gene: TRBV6-6; clone size: NA; CDR3 protein: CASSPFGGDATQYF; CDR3 DNA: TGTGCCAGCAGTCCTTTCGGGGGTGACGCAACCCAGTACTTC
D gene: NA; J gene: TRBJ1-4; V gene: TRBV19; clone size: once; CDR3 protein: CASSIGYRVFPPVF; CDR3 DNA: TGTGCCAGTAGTATAGGGTACAGGGTTTTTCCTCCGGTTTTT
D gene: TRBD1; J gene: TRBJ1-1; V gene: TRBV18; clone size: NA; CDR3 protein: CASFNRGTEAFF; CDR3 DNA: TGTGCCAGCTTCAACAGGGGCACTGAAGCTTTCTTT
D gene: TRBD1; J gene: TRBJ1-6; V gene: TRBV19; clone size: NA; CDR3 protein: CASSTRDRSSPLHF; CDR3 DNA: TGTGCCAGTAGTACTAGGGACAGAAGTTCACCCCTCCACTTT